The next 2 T cell receptor beta chains were all read from a single sample in a study of shared clonotypes between healthy human individuals. Repertoires were generated with immunoSEQ multiplex PCR, while TCRdb's copy carries only in-frame clones and drops some. The repertoire holds roughly 1.5 million clones, with approximately 98% as singletons. Sequencing used naive CD4+ T cells sorted from blood. Subset meaning: CD45RA+ positively selected. These receptors all stem from a man aged 25 to 45 in good health.

This clone is a singleton in its sample. The chain links TRBV30 to TRBJ2-5, with D possibly being TRBD2 (6 bases). The CDR3 is 17 amino acids. Trimming left V 0 bases short and J 2 bases short, with 19 bases between. CDR1 is GTSNPN, CDR2 SVGIG, per germline (reference sequence). The CDR3 loop reads CAWSVLPRLEKQETQYF. The CDR3 DNA reads TGTGCCTGGAGTGTACTACCCCGACTAGAAAAACAAGAGACCCAGTACTTC.

The chain combines TRBV28 with TRBJ2-7, with 10 nucleotides matching TRBD1. In germline, CDR1 is MDHEN, CDR2 SYDVKM. V lost 10 bases, J lost 3 bases, and 12 bases stayed unmatched. The CDR3 has 15 amino acids. CDR3 in amino acids: CATSGQGWSIYEQYF. The DNA for the CDR3 is TGTGCCACCTCGGGACAGGGGTGGAGCATCTACGAGCAGTACTTC.